The subject of this entry is one T cell receptor (beta chain). Its antigen is not known. These data originate in a study of long-term antiretroviral therapy in people with HIV. Germline assignment: CDR1 SGHTA and CDR2 FQGNSA. This CDR3 is built from 14 residues. The J segment lost 3 bases and the V segment lost 3 bases, leaving 5 bases of the junction unmatched. Whole-study findings and limits: Increased diversity was seen after ART, yet it remained lower than in transplant donor controls.

Version v3.0 of the immunoSEQ assay ran at survey level. Sequencing was performed with immunoSEQ multiplex PCR; in TCRdb, only in-frame clones are kept and a portion is missing. The data show approximately 31,000 clones, roughly 87% seen once. Every specimen provided roughly 1-10 million cryopreserved PBMC before DNA extraction took place. V gene TRBV7-2 combines with J gene TRBJ2-7, with 7 bases matching TRBD2. This receptor was obtained from a man younger than 30 with HIV. The sample here was unsorted PBMCs, taken 1.1 years after starting antiretroviral therapy. The CDR3 DNA follows: TGTGCCAGCAGCTTTTTGTCTAGCGGCTACGAGCAGTACTTC. Translation gives CASSFLSSGYEQYF.